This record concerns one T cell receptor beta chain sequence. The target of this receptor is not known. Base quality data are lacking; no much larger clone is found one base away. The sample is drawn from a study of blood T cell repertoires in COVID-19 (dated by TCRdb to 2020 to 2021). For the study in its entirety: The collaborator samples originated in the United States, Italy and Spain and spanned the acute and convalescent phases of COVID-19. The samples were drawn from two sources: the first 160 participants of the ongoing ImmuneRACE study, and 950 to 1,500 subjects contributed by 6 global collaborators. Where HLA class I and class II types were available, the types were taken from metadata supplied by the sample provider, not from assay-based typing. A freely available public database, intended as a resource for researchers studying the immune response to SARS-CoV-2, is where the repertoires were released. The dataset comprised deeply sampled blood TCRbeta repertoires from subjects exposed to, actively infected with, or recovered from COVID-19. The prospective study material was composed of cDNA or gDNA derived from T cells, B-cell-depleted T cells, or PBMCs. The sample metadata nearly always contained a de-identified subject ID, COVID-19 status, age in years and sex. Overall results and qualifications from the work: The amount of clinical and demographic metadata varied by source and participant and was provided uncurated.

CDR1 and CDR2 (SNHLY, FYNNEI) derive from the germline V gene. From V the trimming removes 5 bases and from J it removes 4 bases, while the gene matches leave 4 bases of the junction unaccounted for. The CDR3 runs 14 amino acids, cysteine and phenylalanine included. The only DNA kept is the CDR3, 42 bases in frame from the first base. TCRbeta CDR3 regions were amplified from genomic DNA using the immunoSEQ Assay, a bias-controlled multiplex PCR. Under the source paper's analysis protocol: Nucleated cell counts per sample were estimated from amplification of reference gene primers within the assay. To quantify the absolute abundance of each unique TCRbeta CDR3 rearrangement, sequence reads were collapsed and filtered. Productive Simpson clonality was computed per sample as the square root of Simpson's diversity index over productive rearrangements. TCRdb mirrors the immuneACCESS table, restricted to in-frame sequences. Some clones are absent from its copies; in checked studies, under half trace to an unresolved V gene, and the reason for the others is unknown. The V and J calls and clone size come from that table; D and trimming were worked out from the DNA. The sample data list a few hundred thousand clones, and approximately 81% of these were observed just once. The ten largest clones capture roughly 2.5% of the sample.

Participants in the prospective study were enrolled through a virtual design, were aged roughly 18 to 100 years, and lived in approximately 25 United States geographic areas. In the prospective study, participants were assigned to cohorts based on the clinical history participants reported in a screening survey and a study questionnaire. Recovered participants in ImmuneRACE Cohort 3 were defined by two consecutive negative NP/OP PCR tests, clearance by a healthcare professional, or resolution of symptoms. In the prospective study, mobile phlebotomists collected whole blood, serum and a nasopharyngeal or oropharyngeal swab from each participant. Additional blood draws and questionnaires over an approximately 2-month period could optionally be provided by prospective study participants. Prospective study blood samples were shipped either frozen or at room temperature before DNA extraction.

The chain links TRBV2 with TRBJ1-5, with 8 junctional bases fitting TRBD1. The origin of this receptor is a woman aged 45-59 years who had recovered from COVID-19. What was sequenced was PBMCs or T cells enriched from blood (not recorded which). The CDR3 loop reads CASSNQGANQPQHF. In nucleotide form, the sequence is TGTGCCAGCAGTAACCAGGGGGCGAATCAGCCCCAGCATTTT.